This entry lists 23 T cell receptor beta chains sequenced from one sample in a study of blood T cells in healthy people across ages. With a J-beta primer mix and a sample-barcoded 5' primer, a second PCR ran about 7 to 12 cycles. TCRdb analysed the 5' RACE reads with MiXCR anew, one entry per CDR3 protein. The data hold approximately 2,000,000 distinct CDR3 sequences, with 30% to 40% observed a single time. Sequencing was carried out using blood. These receptors were obtained from a human donor in good health.

This clonotype was found a few times. A much larger clonotype is one base distant, so this may be a read error. V is TRBV10-3 and J is TRBJ2-7; TRBD1 agrees at 8 bases. V shed 4 bases and J 2 bases; nucleotides not matched to a gene: 7. The V gene's germline CDR1 is ENHRY and CDR2 SYGVKD. The CDR3 consists of 15 residues. Here the CDR3 DNA reads TGTGCCATCAGTGCTACGACAGGGGCGGCCTACGAGCAGTACTTC. Translating gives CAISATTGAAYEQYF.

The genes are TRBV20-1 and TRBJ2-5; D is perhaps TRBD2 (6 bases). Germline V gene sequence: CDR1 DFQATT, CDR2 SNEGSKA (reference sequence). V lost 1 base, J lost 1 base, and 16 bases lay in between. CDR3 length: 16 amino acids. The CDR3 DNA is TGCAGTGCTAGAGGTGGCGGGGAGTCCTCCCAAGAGACCCAGTACTTC. It encodes CSARGGGESSQETQYF.

Remarks on this clonotype: Possible read error: a much larger clone is one base away. V and J are TRBV12-3 or TRBV12-4 and TRBJ2-1, with a possible D match to TRBD1 (6 bases). V lost 6 bases and J lost 13, with 13 bases in between. The CDR3 has 11 amino acids. For the CDR3, the DNA is TGTGCCAGCAGCTCGAGGGGGACCCAGTTCTTC. Amino acid sequence: CASSSRGTQFF.

V is TRBV20-1 and J is TRBJ2-2; 8 nucleotides align to TRBD1. Per germline, CDR1 DFQATT and CDR2 SNEGSKA (reference sequence). Germline trimming cut 4 bases from V and 7 bases from J; bases unmatched to any gene: 8. This CDR3 has 14 residues. CDR3 region: CSATSQGAIGELFF. CDR3 in DNA: TGCAGTGCTACTAGTCAGGGGGCGATCGGGGAGCTGTTTTTT.

The chain links TRBV7-2 to TRBJ2-1, with TRBD1 matching over 7 bases. TRBJ2-7 matches the DNA end more closely, so the J call is doubtful. Germline V gene data show CDR1 as SGHTA and CDR2 as FQGNSA. The CDR3 is 16 residues long. The chain's CDR3 is CASSSNRGPSGYEQYF. The CDR3 nucleotides are TGTGCCAGCAGCTCCAACAGGGGCCCGAGTGGATATGAGCAGTACTTC.

The J gene is TRBJ2-5, the V gene TRBV15; D is possibly TRBD2 (7 bases). The CDR3 length is 16 residues. The V gene lost 1 base and the J gene lost 11 bases, with 23 bases spanning the gap. In germline, CDR1 is LNHNV, CDR2 YYDKDF (reference sequence). This chain's CDR3 is CATSRGEGGVYNEQYF. The DNA of the CDR3 is TGTGCCACCAGCAGAGGCGAGGGGGGGGTTTACAATGAGCAGTACTTC. The full variable domain, completed using reference TRBV15 and TRBJ2-5, is DAMVIQNPRYQVTQFGKPVTLSCSQTLNHNVMYWYQQKSSQAPKLLFHYYDKDFNNEADTPDNFQSRRPNTSFCFLDIRSPGLGDTAMYLCATSRGEGGVYNEQYFGPGTRLLVL.

This clonotype has more than one count but fewer than ten. The chain links TRBV15 to TRBJ2-1; D ambiguous. Germline V gene data show CDR1 as LNHNV and CDR2 as YYDKDF (reference sequence). The CDR3 runs 15 residues. The V end lost 1 base, the J end lost 5 bases, and 12 bases lay between the germline ends. The CDR3 sequence is CATSRGRRADNEQFF. DNA of the CDR3: TGTGCCACCAGCAGAGGACGACGGGCGGACAATGAGCAGTTCTTC.

The chain has TRBV7-9 and TRBJ1-5; 12 bases are shared with TRBD1. CDR3 length equals 19 residues. Germline CDR1 SEHNR, CDR2 FQNEAQ (reference sequence). Germline trimming cut 5 bases from V and 2 bases from J; bases unmatched to any gene: 13. CDR3 in DNA: TGTGCCAGCAGCCTCGTACCGGGACAGGGGGCCGAAGGCAATCAGCCCCAGCATTTT. This encodes CASSLVPGQGAEGNQPQHF.

This chain connects TRBV12-3 or TRBV12-4 to TRBJ2-7; 8 bases map to TRBD1. The ends lost 6 bases at V and 0 bases at J; junction bases unmatched: 16. There are 18 residues in the CDR3. The DNA for the CDR3 is TGTGCCAGCAGCCCGGGTGAAGCTGGACAGGGAATCTCCTACGAGCAGTACTTC. This translates into CASSPGEAGQGISYEQYF.

The CDR3 sequence is CASRKTGDREDEQFF. CDR3 DNA sequence: TGTGCCAGTAGAAAGACCGGGGACCGGGAGGATGAGCAGTTCTTC. This chain links TRBV6-2 or TRBV6-3 with TRBJ2-1, with 7 bases identical to TRBD2. The CDR3 covers 15 residues. V was pared by 9 bases and J by 8 bases, with 16 bases of the junction left unmatched. Germline V lookup: CDR1 MNHEY, CDR2 SVGEGT.

In this sample, this clonotype turned up a few times. The chain has TRBV15 and TRBJ2-6; D not certain. The CDR3 length is 16 residues. The V and J ends lost 3 bases and 4 bases respectively, with 13 bases between them. Germline values: CDR1 LNHNV, CDR2 YYDKDF (reference sequence). The CDR3 DNA follows: TGTGCCACCAGCAGGCCTTGGGTGGCCGGGGCCAACGTCCTGACTTTC. Translation: CATSRPWVAGANVLTF.

Details on this clonotype: An end of the junction does not agree with germline; a read error may underlie this. This chain links TRBV7-2 with TRBJ2-1; D gene uncertain. This CDR3 is built from 15 residues. Germline V lookup: CDR1 SGHTA, CDR2 FQGNSA. CDR3 sequence: CVSSLTITSYNEQFF. DNA for the CDR3: TGTGTCAGCAGCCTTACAATTACCTCCTACAATGAGCAGTTCTTC.

This clonotype was seen a few times. This chain connects TRBV12-3 or TRBV12-4 to TRBJ2-5; D not resolved. V dropped 6 bases and J dropped 5 bases, with 19 bases sitting between them. CDR3 length equals 15 residues. CDR3 nucleotide sequence: TGTGCCAGCAGGAAAAATCCCAATTATGTGGAGACCCAGTACTTC. Translating it yields CASRKNPNYVETQYF.

This clonotype was detected many times. The V gene is TRBV4-1, the J gene TRBJ2-3, with 7 bases aligning to TRBD1. In germline, CDR1 is MGHRA, CDR2 YSYEKL. Trimming took 1 base from V and 1 from J; bases not matched to a gene: 8. This CDR3 comprises 17 residues. The CDR3 region has the DNA TGCGCCAGCAGCCAAGGTCCGACAGGGCGCGGCACAGATACGCAGTATTTT. It translates to CASSQGPTGRGTDTQYF.

The rearrangement uses TRBV20-1 and TRBJ1-4; TRBD1 is a possible D gene (5 bases). Per germline, CDR1 DFQATT and CDR2 SNEGSKA (reference sequence). There are 14 residues in the CDR3. The CDR3 DNA follows: TGCAGCATTCTACCCCCGACCAGGGCCCTCAGACTGTTTTTT. It yields the protein CSILPPTRALRLFF.

The V call is TRBV4-2, the J call TRBJ2-1; D may correspond to TRBD1 or TRBD2 (6 bases each). The CDR3 loop spans 15 amino acids. V was cut by 8 bases and J by 3 bases, with 17 bases left in between. The germline CDR1 and CDR2 sequences are LGHNA and YNFKEQ. Written as DNA, the CDR3 is TGTGCCAGCGGACCCTCGGGGGCCTACTACAATGAGCAGTTCTTC. This codes for CASGPSGAYYNEQFF.

There are a few counts of this clonotype. This sequence joins TRBV7-2 and TRBJ2-7, with a weak D call TRBD2 (5 bases). Germline-derived CDR1 and CDR2 are SGHTA and FQGNSA. The CDR3 covers 12 residues. Between the trimmed V and J ends, which lost 5 bases and 9 bases, there was a span of 14 bases. CDR3 loop: CASSHGLSGQYF. The CDR3, as DNA: TGTGCCAGCAGCCACGGACTCTCAGGGCAGTACTTC.

This sequence joins TRBV7-2 and TRBJ2-1; 8 positions agree with TRBD2. Germline values: CDR1 SGHTA, CDR2 FQGNSA. With V trimmed by 3 bases and J by 11 bases, 6 bases remained unmatched. This CDR3 region has 13 residues. In DNA, the CDR3 is TGTGCCAGCAGCTTGCTCGGGGGGGCAAAGCAGTTCTTC. Amino acids: CASSLLGGAKQFF. The full variable domain, with the rest looked up from reference TRBV7-2 and TRBJ2-1, is GAGVSQSPSNKVTEKGKDVELRCDPISGHTALYWYRQSLGQGLEFLIYFQGNSAPDKSGLPSDRFSAERTGGSVSTLTIQRTQQEDSAVYLCASSLLGGAKQFFGPGTRLTVL.

V gene TRBV4-3 combines with J gene TRBJ1-6, with unresolved D. V lost 3 bases and J 10 bases, leaving 10 bases between the germline ends. Germline CDR1 is LGHNA and CDR2 is YSLEER. This CDR3 has 13 residues. The CDR3 sequence is CASSQVAGSPLHF. The CDR3, as DNA: TGCGCCAGCAGCCAGGTGGCGGGATCACCCCTCCACTTT.

The chain links TRBV6-5 to TRBJ1-1, with a tentative D call TRBD1 (6 bases). V lost 8 bases to trimming and J lost 0 bases, with 19 bases between them. This CDR3 is built from 16 residues. The germline V gene encodes CDR1 MNHEY and CDR2 SVGAGI. CDR3 sequence reads: CASPKGDGNMNTEAFF. CDR3 nucleotides: TGTGCCAGCCCGAAGGGGGACGGAAACATGAACACTGAAGCTTTCTTT.

The CDR3 here is CASSFFRSSGANVLTF. The DNA of the CDR3 is TGCGCCAGCAGCTTCTTTAGGTCCTCTGGGGCCAACGTCCTGACTTTC. The chain couples TRBV5-1 to TRBJ2-6; D gene unclear. Germline V gene lookup returns CDR1 SGHRS and CDR2 YFSETQ. The CDR3 has 16 residues. V lost 2 bases and J lost 0, with 9 bases in between.

To note about this clonotype: A much larger clone lies a single base off, so this may be a read error. The chain carries TRBV29-1 and TRBJ1-3; D is undetermined. The germline gives CDR1 SQVTM, CDR2 ANQGSEA. The CDR3 length is 12 residues. V lost 7 bases, J lost 4 bases, and 11 bases lay in between. This CDR3 is CSAGVAGNTIYF. CDR3 nucleotide sequence: TGCAGCGCTGGGGTCGCCGGAAACACCATATATTTT.

About this clonotype: No conserved phenylalanine or tryptophan ends this CDR3, so it is likely a read error. The chain has TRBV6-6 and TRBJ1-5, with 7 bases lining up with TRBD1. The junction had 6 bases not matched to a gene; V was cut back by 6 bases and J by 4 bases. The CDR3 sequence is 14 residues long. Germline loops: CDR1 MNHNY, CDR2 SVGAGI (reference sequence). The CDR3 loop is CASRLGQINQPQHC. The CDR3 region has the DNA TGTGCCAGCAGACTGGGACAGATTAATCAGCCCCAGCATTGT.